A single sample is the source of the 4 T cell receptor beta chains below, sequenced in a study of T cell responses to AZD1222 COVID-19 vaccine (dated by TCRdb to about 2021). The method behind the library was the immunoSEQ multiplex PCR assay. Here the immuneACCESS table is served through TCRdb, limited to in-frame sequences with V and J called. Missing clones are a known gap in these copies; in checked studies unresolved V genes cover under half, and the rest lacks a known reason. This sample has about 150,000 clones in its table, and 75% to 95% of those were observed once. The ten largest account for about 3.3% of the sample. According to the study, the label for this sample's time point signals: about 28 days (+/-7) after the second vaccine dose. The sequenced sample was peripheral blood, obtained 28 days after the second AZD1222 dose. Source of these receptors: an adult who received the AZD1222 COVID-19 vaccine.

The chain recombines TRBV6-1 with TRBJ1-1; no clear D. V was cut by 1 base and J by 3 bases, with 12 bases left in between. CDR1 MNHNS and CDR2 SASEGT come from the germline V gene. The CDR3 spans 15 residues. CDR3 in amino acids: CASSEDLKGYTEAFF. In DNA form, the CDR3 reads TGTGCCAGCAGTGAAGATTTGAAGGGATACACTGAAGCTTTCTTT.

This chain uses TRBV5-4 with TRBJ2-1; possibly TRBD2 for D (6 bases). With 0 bases removed from V and 3 bases from J, the gap between germline ends came to 7 bases. CDR3 length: 14 residues. CDR1 and CDR2 (germline): SGHNT, YYREEE (reference sequence). CDR3 coding DNA: TGTGCCAGCAGCTTGGCGGGAGTCTACAATGAGCAGTTCTTC. Its translation: CASSLAGVYNEQFF.

The CDR3 is CASSLIGVEAFF. The CDR3 bases are TGTGCCAGCAGCTTAATAGGGGTTGAAGCTTTCTTT. This chain uses TRBV7-9 with TRBJ1-1; a possible D gene is TRBD1 (5 bases). Trimming cost V 2 bases and J 7 bases, with 8 bases left between them. CDR1 is SEHNR, CDR2 FQNEAQ, per germline (reference sequence). This CDR3 is built from 12 residues.

The rearrangement uses TRBV5-8 and TRBJ2-1; 9 bases agree with TRBD2. This CDR3 comprises 17 residues. J lost 5 bases, V lost 1 base, and 10 bases had no gene match. CDR1 is SGHTS, CDR2 YDEGEE, per germline. CDR3: CASSLWLAGEGDNEQFF. CDR3 in DNA: TGTGCCAGCAGCTTGTGGTTAGCGGGAGAAGGCGACAATGAGCAGTTCTTC.